A selection of T cell receptor beta chains follows, all from one sample in a study of Ad26.COV2.S vaccination and SARS-CoV-2 variants. The assay was immunoSEQ multiplex PCR, and TCRdb's table has in-frame clones only and misses some. Found here are about 350,000 clones, 75% to 90% of them singletons; the top ten hold approximately 11%. This sample comprised peripheral blood, obtained in a trial of Ad26.COV2.S vaccine versus placebo. These receptors were taken from a person between 18 and 59 years old who received the Ad26.COV2.S COVID-19 vaccine or a placebo. Each CDR3 is given with its conserved first and last residue. A D gene is named only where the DNA matches it firmly. A row's size may be missing; if present it is once, few, many or a size class.

CDR3 | DNA | size | J | V | D
CASSSRIAGEYNEQFF | TGTGCCAGCAGCTCCCGAATAGCGGGAGAGTATAATGAGCAGTTCTTC | - | TRBJ2-1 | TRBV5-4 | TRBD2
CASSENGQGWGNQPQHF | TGTGCCAGCAGTGAAAATGGGCAGGGCTGGGGCAATCAGCCCCAGCATTTT | few | TRBJ1-5 | TRBV2 | -
CASSLWGEQFF | TGTGCCAGCAGTTTATGGGGAGAGCAGTTCTTC | - | TRBJ2-1 | TRBV28 | -
CASRSGGQNTGELFF | TGCGCCAGCAGGAGCGGGGGGCAAAACACCGGGGAGCTGTTTTTT | - | TRBJ2-2 | TRBV5-1 | TRBD2
CASSDSGELFF | TGCGCCAGCAGTGATTCCGGGGAGCTGTTTTTT | - | TRBJ2-2 | TRBV10-1 | -
CSVSGQTYEQYF | TGCAGTGTTAGTGGACAGACCTACGAGCAGTACTTC | - | TRBJ2-7 | TRBV20-1 | -
CASAQDNTGELFF | TGCGCCAGCGCTCAGGATAACACCGGGGAGCTGTTTTTT | few | TRBJ2-2 | TRBV5-1 | -
CASSADIRDEKLFF | TGTGCCAGCAGCGCGGACATCAGGGATGAAAAACTGTTTTTT | - | TRBJ1-4 | TRBV5-4 | -
CASSPISGRNTGELFF | TGTGCCAGCTCACCAATCTCGGGGAGGAACACCGGGGAGCTGTTTTTT | - | TRBJ2-2 | TRBV18 | -
CSAAQWTSGKRYNEQFF | TGCAGCGCGGCACAGTGGACTAGCGGGAAACGTTACAATGAGCAGTTCTTC | - | TRBJ2-1 | TRBV29-1 | TRBD2
CASSLRKDTQYF | TGTGCCAGCAGTTTAAGAAAAGATACGCAGTATTTT | once | TRBJ2-3 | TRBV12-3/TRBV12-4 | -